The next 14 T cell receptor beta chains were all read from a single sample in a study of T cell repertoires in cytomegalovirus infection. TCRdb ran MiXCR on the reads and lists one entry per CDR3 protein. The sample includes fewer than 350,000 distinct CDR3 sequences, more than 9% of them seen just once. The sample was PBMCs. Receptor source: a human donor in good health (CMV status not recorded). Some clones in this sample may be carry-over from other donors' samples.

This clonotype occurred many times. CDR3: CASSLRQGYEQYF. The DNA for the CDR3 is TGTGCCAGCAGCTTACGACAGGGGTACGAGCAGTACTTC. This chain uses TRBV7-6 with TRBJ2-7; 8 bases align to TRBD1. This CDR3 region has 13 residues. The V gene's germline CDR1 is SGHVS and CDR2 FNYEAQ. V was pared by 2 bases and J by 4 bases, with 1 base of the junction left unmatched.

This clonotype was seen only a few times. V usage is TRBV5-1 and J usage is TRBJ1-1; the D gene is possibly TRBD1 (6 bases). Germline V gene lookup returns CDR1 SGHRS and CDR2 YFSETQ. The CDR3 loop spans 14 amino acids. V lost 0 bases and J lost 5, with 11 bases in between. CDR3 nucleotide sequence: TGCGCCAGCAGCTTGGGCGGGGGCCCTACTGAAGCTTTCTTT. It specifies CASSLGGGPTEAFF.

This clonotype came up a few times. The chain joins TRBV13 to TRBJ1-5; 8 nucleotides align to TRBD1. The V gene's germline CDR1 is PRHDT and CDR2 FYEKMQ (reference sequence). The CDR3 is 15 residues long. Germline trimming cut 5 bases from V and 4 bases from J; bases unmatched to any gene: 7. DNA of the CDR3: TGTGCCAGCAGCCGAACAGGGGGAGGGAATCAGCCCCAGCATTTT. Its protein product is CASSRTGGGNQPQHF.

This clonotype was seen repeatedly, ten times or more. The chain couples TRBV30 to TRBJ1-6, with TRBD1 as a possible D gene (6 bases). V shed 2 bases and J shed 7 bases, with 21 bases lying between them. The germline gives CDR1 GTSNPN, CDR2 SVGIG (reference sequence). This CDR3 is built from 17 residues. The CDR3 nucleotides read TGTGCCTGGAGTCCACAGAGGACAGAAAGGGGAAATTCACCCCTCCACTTT. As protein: CAWSPQRTERGNSPLHF. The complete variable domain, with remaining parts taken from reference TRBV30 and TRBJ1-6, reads SQTIHQWPATLVQPVGSPLSLECTVEGTSNPNLYWYRQAAGRGLQLLFYSVGIGQISSEVPQNLSASRPQDRQFILSSKKLLLSDSGFYLCAWSPQRTERGNSPLHFGNGTRLTVT.

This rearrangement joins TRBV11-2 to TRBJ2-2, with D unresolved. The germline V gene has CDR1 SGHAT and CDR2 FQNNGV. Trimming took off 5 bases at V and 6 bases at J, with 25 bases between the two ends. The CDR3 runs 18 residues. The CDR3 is CASSPTPRKINIPGELFF. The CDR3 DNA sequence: TGTGCCAGCAGCCCCACTCCCCGAAAGATCAACATCCCCGGGGAGCTGTTTTTT. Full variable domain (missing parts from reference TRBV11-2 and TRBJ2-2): EAGVAQSPRYKIIEKRQSVAFWCNPISGHATLYWYQQILGQGPKLLIQFQNNGVVDDSQLPKDRFSAERLKGVDSTLKIQPAKLEDSAVYLCASSPTPRKINIPGELFFGEGSRLTVL.

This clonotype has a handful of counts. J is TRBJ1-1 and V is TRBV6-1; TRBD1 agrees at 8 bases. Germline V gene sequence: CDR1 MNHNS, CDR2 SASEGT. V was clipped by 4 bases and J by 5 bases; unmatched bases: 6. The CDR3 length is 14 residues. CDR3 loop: CASSGTGRGTEAFF. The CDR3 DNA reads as TGTGCCAGCAGTGGGACAGGGCGTGGGACTGAAGCTTTCTTT.

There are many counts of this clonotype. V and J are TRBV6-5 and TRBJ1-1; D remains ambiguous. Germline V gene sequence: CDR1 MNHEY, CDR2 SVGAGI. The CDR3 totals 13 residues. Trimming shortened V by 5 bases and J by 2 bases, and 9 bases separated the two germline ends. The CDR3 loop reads CASSQYRNTEAFF. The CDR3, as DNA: TGTGCCAGCAGTCAATATCGAAACACTGAAGCTTTCTTT.

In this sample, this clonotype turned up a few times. In DNA, the CDR3 is TGTGCCGGAGCTGCGTCGGCTAGCGGGAGCACAGATACGCAGTATTTT. This gives the protein CAGAASASGSTDTQYF. The chain uses TRBV12-3 or TRBV12-4 and TRBJ2-3; 8 positions match TRBD2. V was pared by 11 bases and J by 0 bases, with 13 bases of the junction left unmatched. This CDR3 is built from 16 residues.

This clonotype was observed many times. The CDR3 coding sequence is TGTGCCAGCAGGACAAGGACCGCGCCGGATACGCAGTATTTT. Its translation is CASRTRTAPDTQYF. The chain combines TRBV7-2 with TRBJ2-3; D is uncertain. The germline V and J ends were trimmed by 6 bases and 6 bases, with 16 bases remaining between them. Per the germline V gene, CDR1 is SGHTA and CDR2 is FQGNSA. The CDR3 is made up of 14 amino acids. Based on the CDR3 plus reference TRBV7-2 and TRBJ2-3, the full variable domain is GAGVSQSPSNKVTEKGKDVELRCDPISGHTALYWYRQSLGQGLEFLIYFQGNSAPDKSGLPSDRFSAERTGGSVSTLTIQRTQQEDSAVYLCASRTRTAPDTQYFGPGTRLTVL.

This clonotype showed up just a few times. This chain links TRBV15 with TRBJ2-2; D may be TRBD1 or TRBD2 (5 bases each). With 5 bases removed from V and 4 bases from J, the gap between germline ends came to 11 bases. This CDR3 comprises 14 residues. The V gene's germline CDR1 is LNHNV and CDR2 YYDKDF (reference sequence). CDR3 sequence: CATSPPGATGELFF. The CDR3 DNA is TGTGCCACCAGCCCGCCCGGGGCCACCGGGGAGCTGTTTTTT. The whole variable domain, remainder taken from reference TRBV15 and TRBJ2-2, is DAMVIQNPRYQVTQFGKPVTLSCSQTLNHNVMYWYQQKSSQAPKLLFHYYDKDFNNEADTPDNFQSRRPNTSFCFLDIRSPGLGDTAMYLCATSPPGATGELFFGEGSRLTVL.

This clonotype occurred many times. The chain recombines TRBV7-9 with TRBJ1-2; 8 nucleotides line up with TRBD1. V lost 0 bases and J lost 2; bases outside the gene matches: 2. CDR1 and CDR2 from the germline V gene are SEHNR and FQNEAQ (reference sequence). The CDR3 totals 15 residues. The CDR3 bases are TGTGCCAGCAGCTTAGCGGCAGGGGGCAACTATGGCTACACCTTC. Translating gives CASSLAAGGNYGYTF.

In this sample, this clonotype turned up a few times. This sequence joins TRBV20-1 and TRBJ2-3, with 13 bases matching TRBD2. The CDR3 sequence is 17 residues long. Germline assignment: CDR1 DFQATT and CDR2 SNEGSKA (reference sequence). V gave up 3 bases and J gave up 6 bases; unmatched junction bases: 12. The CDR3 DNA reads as TGCAGTGCTAGTGCCAGGACTAGCGGGGGTATCGTGGATACGCAGTATTTT. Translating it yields CSASARTSGGIVDTQYF.

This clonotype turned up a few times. The chain's CDR3 is CASSSGTALSYEQYF. The CDR3 DNA reads as TGTGCCAGTAGTTCTGGGACAGCCCTCTCCTACGAGCAGTACTTC. The gene calls are TRBV19 and TRBJ2-7; TRBD1 matches 7 bases. V lost 5 bases and J lost 0; bases outside the gene matches: 7. Per the germline V gene, CDR1 is LNHDA and CDR2 is SQIVND (reference sequence). The CDR3 totals 15 residues.

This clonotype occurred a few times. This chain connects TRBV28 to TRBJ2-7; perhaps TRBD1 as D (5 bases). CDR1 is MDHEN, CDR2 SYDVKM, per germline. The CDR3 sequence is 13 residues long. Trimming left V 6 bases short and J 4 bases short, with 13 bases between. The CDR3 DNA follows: TGTGCCAGCAGGGTAGGGGCCCAATACGAGCAGTACTTC. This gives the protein CASRVGAQYEQYF.